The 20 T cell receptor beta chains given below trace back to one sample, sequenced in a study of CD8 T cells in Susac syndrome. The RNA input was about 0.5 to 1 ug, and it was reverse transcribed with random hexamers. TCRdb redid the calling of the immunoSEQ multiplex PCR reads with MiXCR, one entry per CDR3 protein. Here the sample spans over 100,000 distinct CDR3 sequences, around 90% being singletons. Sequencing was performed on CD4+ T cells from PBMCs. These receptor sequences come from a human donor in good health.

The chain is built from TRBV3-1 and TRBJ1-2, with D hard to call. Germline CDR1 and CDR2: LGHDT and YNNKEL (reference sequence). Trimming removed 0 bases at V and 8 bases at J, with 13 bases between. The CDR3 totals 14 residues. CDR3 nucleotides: TGTGCCAGCAGCCAAGATTCGGGAGGTCGAGGCTACACCTTC. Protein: CASSQDSGGRGYTF. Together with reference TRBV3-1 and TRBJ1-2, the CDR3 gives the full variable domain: DTAVSQTPKYLVTQMGNDKSIKCEQNLGHDTMYWYKQDSKKFLKIMFSYNNKELIINETVPNRFSPKSPDKAHLNLHINSLELGDSAVYFCASSQDSGGRGYTFGSGTRLTVV.

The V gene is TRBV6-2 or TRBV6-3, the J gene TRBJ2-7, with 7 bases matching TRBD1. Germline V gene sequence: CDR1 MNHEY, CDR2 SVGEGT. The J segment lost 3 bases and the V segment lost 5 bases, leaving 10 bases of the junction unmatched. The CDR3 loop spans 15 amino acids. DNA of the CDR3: TGTGCCAGCAGTGACACCGACAGGGTGAGCTACGAGCAGTACTTC. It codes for CASSDTDRVSYEQYF.

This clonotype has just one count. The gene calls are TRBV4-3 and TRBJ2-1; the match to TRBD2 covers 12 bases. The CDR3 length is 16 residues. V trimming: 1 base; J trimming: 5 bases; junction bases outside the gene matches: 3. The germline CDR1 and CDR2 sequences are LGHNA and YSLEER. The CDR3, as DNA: TGCGCCAGCAGCCAAGCCGGGACTAGCGGGCACAATGAGCAGTTCTTC. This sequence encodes CASSQAGTSGHNEQFF.

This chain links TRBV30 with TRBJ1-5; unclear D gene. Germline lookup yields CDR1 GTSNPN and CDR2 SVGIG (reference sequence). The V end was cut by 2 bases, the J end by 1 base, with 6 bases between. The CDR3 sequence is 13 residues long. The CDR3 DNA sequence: TGTGCCTGGAGTCACGACAGCAATCAGCCCCAGCATTTT. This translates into CAWSHDSNQPQHF. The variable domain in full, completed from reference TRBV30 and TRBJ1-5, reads SQTIHQWPATLVQPVGSPLSLECTVEGTSNPNLYWYRQAAGRGLQLLFYSVGIGQISSEVPQNLSASRPQDRQFILSSKKLLLSDSGFYLCAWSHDSNQPQHFGDGTRLSIL.

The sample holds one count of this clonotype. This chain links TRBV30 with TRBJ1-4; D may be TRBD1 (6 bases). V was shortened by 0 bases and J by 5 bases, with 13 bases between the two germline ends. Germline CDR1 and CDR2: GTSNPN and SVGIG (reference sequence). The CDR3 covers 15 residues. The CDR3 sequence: CAWSVVFRGNEKLFF. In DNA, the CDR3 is TGTGCCTGGAGTGTTGTATTCAGGGGAAATGAAAAACTGTTTTTT.

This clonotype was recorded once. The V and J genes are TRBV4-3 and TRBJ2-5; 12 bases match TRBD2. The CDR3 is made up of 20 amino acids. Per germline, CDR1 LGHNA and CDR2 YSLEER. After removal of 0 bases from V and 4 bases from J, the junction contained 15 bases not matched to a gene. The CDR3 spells CASSQDHGLAGHMTRETQYF. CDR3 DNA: TGCGCCAGCAGCCAAGACCACGGACTAGCGGGACACATGACTCGAGAGACCCAGTACTTC.

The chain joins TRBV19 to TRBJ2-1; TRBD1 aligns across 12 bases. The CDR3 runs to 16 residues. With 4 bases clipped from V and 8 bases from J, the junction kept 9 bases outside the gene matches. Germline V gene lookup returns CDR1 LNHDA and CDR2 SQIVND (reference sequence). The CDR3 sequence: CASSRDRGLLFDEQFF. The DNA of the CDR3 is TGTGCCAGTAGTAGGGACAGGGGGCTCTTATTCGATGAGCAGTTCTTC.

The CDR3 here is CASSWREDTEAFF. Here the CDR3 DNA reads TGTGCCAGCAGCTGGAGAGAGGACACTGAAGCTTTCTTT. The chain combines TRBV7-9 with TRBJ1-1; D is uncertain. The CDR3 is 13 residues long. Germline V gene sequence: CDR1 SEHNR, CDR2 FQNEAQ (reference sequence). V lost 4 bases, J lost 3 bases, and 9 bases lay in between.

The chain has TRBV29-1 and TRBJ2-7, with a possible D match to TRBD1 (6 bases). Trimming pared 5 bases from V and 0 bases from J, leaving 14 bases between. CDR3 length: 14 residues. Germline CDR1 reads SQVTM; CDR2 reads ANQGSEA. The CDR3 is CSVSRTASSYEQYF. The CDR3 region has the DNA TGCAGCGTTTCCCGGACAGCGAGCTCCTACGAGCAGTACTTC.

CDR3 nucleotide sequence: TGTGCCAGCAGCTCCGGGGAGGGGCTAGCGCGAGAGACCCAGTACTTC. It encodes CASSSGEGLARETQYF. The genes are TRBV3-1 and TRBJ2-5, with 7 nucleotides matching TRBD2. V trimming: 5 bases; J trimming: 4 bases; junction bases outside the gene matches: 13. The CDR3 contains 16 residues. Germline CDR1 LGHDT, CDR2 YNNKEL (reference sequence).

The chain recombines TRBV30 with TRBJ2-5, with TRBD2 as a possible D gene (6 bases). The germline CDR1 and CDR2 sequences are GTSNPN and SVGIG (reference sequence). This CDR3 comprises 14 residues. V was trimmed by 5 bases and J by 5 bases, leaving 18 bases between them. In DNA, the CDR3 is TGTGCCTGGCGCCTCCCCTCGGGGAGGGAGACCCAGTACTTC. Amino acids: CAWRLPSGRETQYF.

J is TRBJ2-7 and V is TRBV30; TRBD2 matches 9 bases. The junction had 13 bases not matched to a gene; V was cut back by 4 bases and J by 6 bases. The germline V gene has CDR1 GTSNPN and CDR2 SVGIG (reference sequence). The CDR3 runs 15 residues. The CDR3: CAWTVGASGMGEQYF. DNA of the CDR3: TGTGCCTGGACAGTTGGGGCTAGCGGGATGGGCGAGCAGTACTTC.

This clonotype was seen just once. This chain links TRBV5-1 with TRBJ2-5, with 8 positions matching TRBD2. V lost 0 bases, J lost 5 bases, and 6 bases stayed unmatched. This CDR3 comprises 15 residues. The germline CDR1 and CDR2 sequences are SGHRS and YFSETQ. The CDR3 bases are TGCGCCAGCAGCTTGGCCGGGGGGGCGTTTGAGACCCAGTACTTC. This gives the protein CASSLAGGAFETQYF.

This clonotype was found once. CDR3 sequence (DNA): TGTGCCAGCAGCCAAGATCCCATACGGGAGGGTGAGCAGTTCTTC. Translated: CASSQDPIREGEQFF. V and J are TRBV4-2 and TRBJ2-1; 8 nucleotides match TRBD2. This CDR3 spans 15 amino acids. The ends lost 0 bases at V and 9 bases at J; junction bases unmatched: 7. Germline CDR1 reads LGHNA; CDR2 reads YNFKEQ.

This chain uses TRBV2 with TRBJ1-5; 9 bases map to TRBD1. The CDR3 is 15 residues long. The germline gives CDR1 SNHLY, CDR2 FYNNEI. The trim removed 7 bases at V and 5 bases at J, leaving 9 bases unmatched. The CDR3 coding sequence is TGTGCCAGCACTTCCGGGACAGGGTTACATCAGCCCCAGCATTTT. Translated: CASTSGTGLHQPQHF.

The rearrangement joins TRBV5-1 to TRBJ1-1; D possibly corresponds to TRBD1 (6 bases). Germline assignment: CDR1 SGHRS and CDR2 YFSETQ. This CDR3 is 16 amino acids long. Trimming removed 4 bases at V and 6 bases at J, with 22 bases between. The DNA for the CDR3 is TGCGCCAGCAGCGGAAAGCAACACCGGGACATGGCTGAAGCTTTCTTT. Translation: CASSGKQHRDMAEAFF.

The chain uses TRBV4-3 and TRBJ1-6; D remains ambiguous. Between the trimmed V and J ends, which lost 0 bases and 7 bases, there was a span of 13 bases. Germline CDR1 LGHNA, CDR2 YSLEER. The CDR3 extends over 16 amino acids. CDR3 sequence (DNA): TGCGCCAGCAGCCAAGATCCAGGTCGGAGGAATTCACCCCTCCACTTT. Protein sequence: CASSQDPGRRNSPLHF.

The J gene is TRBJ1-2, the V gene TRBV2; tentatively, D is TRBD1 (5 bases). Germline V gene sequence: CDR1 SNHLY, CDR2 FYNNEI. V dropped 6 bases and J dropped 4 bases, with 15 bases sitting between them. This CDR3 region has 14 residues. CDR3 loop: CASRGTGVVYGYTF. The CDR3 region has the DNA TGTGCCAGCAGGGGGACTGGGGTAGTCTATGGCTACACCTTC.

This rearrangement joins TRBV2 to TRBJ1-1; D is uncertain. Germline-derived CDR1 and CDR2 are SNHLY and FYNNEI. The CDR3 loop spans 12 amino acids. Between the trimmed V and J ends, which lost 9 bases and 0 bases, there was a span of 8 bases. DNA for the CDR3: TGTGCCAGACATAGTCTGAACACTGAAGCTTTCTTT. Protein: CARHSLNTEAFF.

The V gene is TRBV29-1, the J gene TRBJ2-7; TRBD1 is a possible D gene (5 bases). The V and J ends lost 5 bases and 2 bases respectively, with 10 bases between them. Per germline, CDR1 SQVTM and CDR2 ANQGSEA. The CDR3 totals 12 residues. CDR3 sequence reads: CSVQGFAYEQYF. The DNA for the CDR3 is TGCAGCGTTCAGGGTTTTGCCTACGAGCAGTACTTC.